One sample yielded the 22 T cell receptor beta chains listed below, sequenced in a study of cytomegalovirus exposure and HLA in healthy donors. The PCR made use of 60 Vbeta and 13 Jbeta primers. Repertoires were generated with immunoSEQ multiplex PCR, while TCRdb's copy carries only in-frame clones and drops some. The repertoire holds about 200,000 clones, with around 80% as singletons. Sequencing used PBMCs. The receptors were sampled from a woman aged 25 to 45 in good health and CMV-seropositive.

This rearrangement joins TRBV4-1 to TRBJ2-1; no definite D call. The CDR3 contains 13 residues. Deletions cut 4 bases from V and 10 bases from J, with 14 bases between. CDR1 is MGHRA and CDR2 is YSYEKL in the germline V gene. The CDR3 is CASSLASAGEQFF. The DNA for the CDR3 is TGCGCCAGCAGCCTCGCATCCGCAGGCGAGCAGTTCTTC.

V usage is TRBV4-2 and J usage is TRBJ1-2; no clear D. Trimming took off 0 bases at V and 8 bases at J, with 16 bases between the two ends. Germline V gene data show CDR1 as LGHNA and CDR2 as YNFKEQ. The CDR3 covers 15 residues. CDR3 protein: CASSQDPWTAVGYTF. In DNA, the CDR3 is TGTGCCAGCAGCCAAGATCCATGGACTGCGGTGGGCTACACCTTC.

This clone was seen more than once but under ten times. The chain recombines TRBV9 with TRBJ2-1; unclear D gene. Trimming left V 2 bases short and J 0 bases short, with 9 bases between. This CDR3 has 15 residues. Germline V CDR1 and CDR2: SGDLS, YYNGEE. CDR3 in DNA: TGTGCCAGCAGCGTCTTCCTTAGCTCCTACAATGAGCAGTTCTTC. Translating it yields CASSVFLSSYNEQFF.

This chain joins TRBV7-8 and TRBJ2-1; 7 bases match TRBD1. J was trimmed by 7 bases and V by 5 bases; bases with no gene match: 11. This CDR3 region has 15 residues. Germline assignment: CDR1 SGHVS and CDR2 FQNEAQ. CDR3 nucleotides: TGTGCCAGCAGCGATACAGGGGATGGGTGGAATGAGCAGTTCTTC. Amino acids: CASSDTGDGWNEQFF. Based on the CDR3 plus reference TRBV7-8 and TRBJ2-1, the full variable domain is GAGVSQSPRYKVAKRGQDVALRCDPISGHVSLFWYQQALGQGPEFLTYFQNEAQLDKSGLPSDRFFAERPEGSVSTLKIQRTQQEDSAVYLCASSDTGDGWNEQFFGPGTRLTVL.

The chain links TRBV5-1 to TRBJ2-1; 7 bases align to TRBD1. Germline V gives CDR1 SGHRS, CDR2 YFSETQ. This CDR3 has 18 amino acids. The V segment lost 6 bases and the J segment 0 bases; nucleotides outside the gene matches: 15. CDR3 coding DNA: TGCGCCAGCACCACCCCCCGGACAGGTCCGAGCTCCTACAATGAGCAGTTCTTC. Amino acids: CASTTPRTGPSSYNEQFF.

The V gene is TRBV29-1, the J gene TRBJ2-7, with 9 positions matching TRBD1. This CDR3 comprises 14 residues. After removal of 0 bases from V and 3 bases from J, the junction contained 3 bases not matched to a gene. CDR1 is SQVTM and CDR2 is ANQGSEA in the germline V gene. Here the CDR3 DNA reads TGCAGCGTTGAAGATAGGGACAGGGACTACGAGCAGTACTTC. Translating it yields CSVEDRDRDYEQYF.

The table lists this clone with a count of one. This sequence joins TRBV6-1 and TRBJ2-7, with TRBD1 as a possible D gene (5 bases). The germline V gene encodes CDR1 MNHNS and CDR2 SASEGT. This CDR3 spans 13 amino acids. V was cut by 8 bases and J by 4 bases, with 15 bases left in between. The CDR3 loop is CASGPRQMYEQYF. CDR3 nucleotides: TGTGCCAGCGGACCTCGACAGATGTACGAGCAGTACTTC.

This clone was seen a few times. The chain links TRBV6-6 to TRBJ2-7; D perhaps matches TRBD2 (6 bases). CDR3 length: 16 amino acids. Looked up from germline, CDR1 is MNHNY and CDR2 is SVGAGI (reference sequence). Trimming took 7 bases from V and 0 from J, leaving 19 bases between them. The CDR3 sequence is CASTQPVGGSSYEQYF. CDR3 in DNA: TGTGCCAGCACCCAACCCGTTGGAGGGAGCTCCTACGAGCAGTACTTC.

V usage is TRBV19 and J usage is TRBJ2-7, with 9 bases matching TRBD1. The CDR3 has 17 amino acids. Germline-derived CDR1 and CDR2 are LNHDA and SQIVND (reference sequence). V gave up 2 bases and J gave up 6 bases; unmatched junction bases: 14. The CDR3 protein is CASSIFPQGATRGEQYF. The CDR3 DNA reads TGTGCCAGTAGTATATTTCCACAGGGGGCCACTAGAGGCGAGCAGTACTTC.

This chain connects TRBV5-1 to TRBJ2-5, with 7 bases matching TRBD1. The germline gives CDR1 SGHRS, CDR2 YFSETQ. The CDR3 extends over 13 amino acids. Trimming at V came to 3 bases and at J to 3 bases, leaving 2 bases not matched to a gene. The CDR3 loop is CASSSGQEETQYF. The CDR3 DNA reads as TGCGCCAGCAGCTCTGGACAGGAAGAGACCCAGTACTTC.

The genes are TRBV25-1 and TRBJ1-2, with 8 bases aligning to TRBD1. With 6 bases clipped from V and 2 bases from J, the junction kept 14 bases outside the gene matches. The CDR3 has 17 residues. Germline values: CDR1 MGHDK, CDR2 SYGVNS. CDR3 coding DNA: TGTGCCAGCAGCAACGGGGCCACACAGGGGGGAAACTATGGCTACACCTTC. Amino acid sequence: CASSNGATQGGNYGYTF.

This clone occurred a few times. The chain joins TRBV5-4 to TRBJ1-5; no clear D. Germline V gene data show CDR1 as SGHNT and CDR2 as YYREEE (reference sequence). This CDR3 region has 13 residues. The germline V and J ends were trimmed by 4 bases and 7 bases, with 12 bases remaining between them. CDR3 loop: CASSPDTGQPQHF. As DNA, the CDR3 is TGTGCCAGCAGCCCAGATACGGGGCAGCCCCAGCATTTT.

The chain joins TRBV5-5 to TRBJ1-1, with D hard to call. Germline V gene sequence: CDR1 SGHKS, CDR2 YYEKEE (reference sequence). This CDR3 is built from 16 residues. V was pared by 5 bases and J by 1 base, with 18 bases between. For the CDR3, the DNA is TGTGCCAGCAGATGGAGGCCAAGGGATAGGAACACTGAAGCTTTCTTT. It translates to CASRWRPRDRNTEAFF.

The V call is TRBV7-2, the J call TRBJ2-7; tentative D call: TRBD1 (5 bases). V was clipped by 6 bases and J by 2 bases, with 14 bases between them. The CDR3 loop spans 14 amino acids. CDR1 SGHTA and CDR2 FQGNSA come from the germline V gene. CDR3 residues: CASSLGQSPYEQYF. The CDR3 DNA sequence: TGTGCCAGCAGTCTGGGGCAGTCCCCCTACGAGCAGTACTTC.

This chain links TRBV6-1 with TRBJ2-7; 15 positions agree with TRBD2. Germline CDR1 MNHNS, CDR2 SASEGT. The V segment lost 3 bases and the J segment 7 bases; nucleotides outside the gene matches: 4. The CDR3 runs to 15 residues. As DNA, the CDR3 is TGTGCCAGCAGTGAGGGACTAGCGGGAGGAGAAGAGCAGTACTTC. Residues: CASSEGLAGGEEQYF.

This chain connects TRBV27 to TRBJ2-7; D call uncertain. The ends were cut back, 5 bases at V and 1 base at J, with 9 bases in the middle. The CDR3 covers 13 residues. The germline V gene has CDR1 MNHEY and CDR2 SMNVEV (reference sequence). The CDR3 region is CASSQRRSYEQYF. The CDR3 region has the DNA TGTGCCAGCAGTCAGCGAAGGTCCTACGAGCAGTACTTC.

This clone appeared a single time. The chain uses TRBV4-1 and TRBJ2-3, with D possibly matching TRBD2 (6 bases). The CDR3 loop spans 17 amino acids. Germline V gene lookup returns CDR1 MGHRA and CDR2 YSYEKL. Trimming cost V 1 base and J 8 bases, with 22 bases left between them. DNA for the CDR3: TGCGCCAGCAGCCAAGGTGGGGCCAGGGTGGGAGGCGTTACGCAGTATTTT. Encoded protein: CASSQGGARVGGVTQYF.

This clone has just one count. This chain connects TRBV11-2 to TRBJ2-5; TRBD1 agrees at 8 bases. This CDR3 spans 13 amino acids. Unmatched junction bases numbered 4, after V lost 5 bases and J lost 5 bases. The germline gives CDR1 SGHAT, CDR2 FQNNGV. The CDR3 is CASSTGQGETQYF. The CDR3 bases are TGTGCCAGCAGCACAGGACAGGGCGAGACCCAGTACTTC.

The chain recombines TRBV15 with TRBJ2-3, with 12 positions matching TRBD2. Germline-derived CDR1 and CDR2 are LNHNV and YYDKDF (reference sequence). J gave up 5 bases and V 2 bases, and 11 bases lay outside the gene matches. The CDR3 totals 18 residues. The CDR3 spells CATSRPLNLAGGGDTQYF. In DNA, the CDR3 is TGTGCCACCAGCAGACCCCTAAACCTAGCGGGGGGGGGAGATACGCAGTATTTT. The full variable domain, its missing parts supplied by reference TRBV15 and TRBJ2-3, is DAMVIQNPRYQVTQFGKPVTLSCSQTLNHNVMYWYQQKSSQAPKLLFHYYDKDFNNEADTPDNFQSRRPNTSFCFLDIRSPGLGDTAMYLCATSRPLNLAGGGDTQYFGPGTRLTVL.

This chain uses TRBV9 with TRBJ1-1; unclear D gene. From germline, CDR1 is SGDLS and CDR2 YYNGEE. The CDR3 runs to 13 residues. V was cut by 1 base and J by 0 bases, with 4 bases left in between. CDR3: CASSVQVNTEAFF. The CDR3, as DNA: TGTGCCAGCAGCGTACAGGTGAACACTGAAGCTTTCTTT. Using reference TRBV9 and TRBJ1-1 for the parts outside the CDR3, the full variable domain is DSGVTQTPKHLITATGQRVTLRCSPRSGDLSVYWYQQSLDQGLQFLIQYYNGEERAKGNILERFSAQQFPDLHSELNLSSLELGDSALYFCASSVQVNTEAFFGQGTRLTVV.

The V gene is TRBV6-5, the J gene TRBJ2-1, with D possibly matching TRBD2 (5 bases). Looked up from germline, CDR1 is MNHEY and CDR2 is SVGAGI. The CDR3 totals 13 residues. V was shortened by 5 bases and J by 3 bases, with 8 bases between the two germline ends. CDR3 nucleotides: TGTGCCAGCAGTCTCGGGAACTACAATGAGCAGTTCTTC. The encoded protein is CASSLGNYNEQFF.

The rearrangement uses TRBV4-1 and TRBJ2-7; TRBD1 agrees at 7 bases. V gave up 4 bases and J gave up 2 bases; unmatched junction bases: 5. CDR1 is MGHRA and CDR2 is YSYEKL in the germline V gene. The CDR3 runs 14 residues. The CDR3 DNA reads as TGCGCCAGCAGCCCTAGGGACAGAGCCTACGAGCAGTACTTC. Encoded protein: CASSPRDRAYEQYF.